The entry below describes one T cell receptor (beta chain). What it binds is not known. This sample was included in a study of cytomegalovirus exposure and HLA in healthy donors. The study ran its PCR with 60 Vbeta and 13 Jbeta primers. Libraries were prepared by immunoSEQ multiplex PCR; TCRdb keeps only in-frame clonotypes and omits some of them. The sample totals more than 50,000 clones; its top ten clones hold around 11%. Whole-study findings and limits: CMV serostatus was the only recorded immune exposure for donors. The likely origin of a cluster of highly shared sequence variants was a sequencing artifact. For most TCR sequences rarity was the rule, although some public TCRs occurred in many donors. An analysis was carried out later, and it reportedly showed fewer N-insertions in an Asian-associated ancestry cluster than the approximately 700-donor mean.

The CDR3 length is 13 residues. The germline V gene encodes CDR1 WSHSY and CDR2 SAAADI. Trimming removed 2 bases from V and 4 bases from J, with 9 bases in between. The receptor's source is a man between 18 and 29 years old in good health and CMV-seropositive. The chain couples TRBV10-2 to TRBJ2-7; TRBD2 might be the D (5 bases). Sequencing used PBMCs. CDR3 coding DNA: TGCGCCAGCAGTGAGGTGAGGGAGTACGAGCAGTACTTC. Translation gives CASSEVREYEQYF.